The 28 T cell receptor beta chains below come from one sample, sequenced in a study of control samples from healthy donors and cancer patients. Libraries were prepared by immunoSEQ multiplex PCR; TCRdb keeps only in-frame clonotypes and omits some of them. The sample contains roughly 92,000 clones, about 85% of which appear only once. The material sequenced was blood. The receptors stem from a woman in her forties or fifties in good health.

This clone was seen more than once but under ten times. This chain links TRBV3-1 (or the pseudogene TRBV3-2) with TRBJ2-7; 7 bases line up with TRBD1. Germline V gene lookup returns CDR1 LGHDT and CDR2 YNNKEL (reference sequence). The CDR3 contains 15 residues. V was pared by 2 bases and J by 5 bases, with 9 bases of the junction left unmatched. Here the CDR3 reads CASSQIIGGVNEQYF. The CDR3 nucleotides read TGTGCCAGCAGCCAAATTATAGGGGGCGTAAACGAGCAGTACTTC.

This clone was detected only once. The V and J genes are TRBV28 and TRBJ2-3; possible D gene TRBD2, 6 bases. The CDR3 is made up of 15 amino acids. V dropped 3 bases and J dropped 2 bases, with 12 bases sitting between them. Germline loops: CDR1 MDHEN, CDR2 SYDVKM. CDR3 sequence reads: CASSFGGKTTDTQYF. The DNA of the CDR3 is TGTGCCAGCAGTTTTGGGGGGAAGACCACAGATACGCAGTATTTT.

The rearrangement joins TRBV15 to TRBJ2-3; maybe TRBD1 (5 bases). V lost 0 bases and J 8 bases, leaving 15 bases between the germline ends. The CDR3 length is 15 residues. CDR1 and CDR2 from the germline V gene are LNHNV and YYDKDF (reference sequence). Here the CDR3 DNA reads TGTGCCACCAGCAGAGAAAGTCAGGGCAGAGCTACGCAGTATTTT. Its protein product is CATSRESQGRATQYF.

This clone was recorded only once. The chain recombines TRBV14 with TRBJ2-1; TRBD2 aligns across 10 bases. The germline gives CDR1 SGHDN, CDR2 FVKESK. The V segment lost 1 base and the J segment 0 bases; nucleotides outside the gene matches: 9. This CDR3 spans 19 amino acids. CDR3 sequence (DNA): TGTGCCAGCAGCCAAGGGGCTAGCGGGGGCCTGAGCTCCTACAATGAGCAGTTCTTC. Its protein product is CASSQGASGGLSSYNEQFF.

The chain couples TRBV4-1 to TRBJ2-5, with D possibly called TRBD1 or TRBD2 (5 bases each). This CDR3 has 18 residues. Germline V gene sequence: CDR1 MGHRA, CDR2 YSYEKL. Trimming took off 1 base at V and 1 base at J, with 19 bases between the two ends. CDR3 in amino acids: CASSQVSTAGTAQETQYF. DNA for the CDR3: TGCGCCAGCAGCCAAGTCTCTACTGCCGGGACGGCCCAAGAGACCCAGTACTTC.

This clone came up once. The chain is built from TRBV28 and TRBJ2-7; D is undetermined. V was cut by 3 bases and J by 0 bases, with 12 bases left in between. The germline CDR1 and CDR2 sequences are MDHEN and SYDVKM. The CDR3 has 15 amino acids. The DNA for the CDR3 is TGTGCCAGCAGTTTTTTAGGCCTAAGCTCCTACGAGCAGTACTTC. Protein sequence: CASSFLGLSSYEQYF.

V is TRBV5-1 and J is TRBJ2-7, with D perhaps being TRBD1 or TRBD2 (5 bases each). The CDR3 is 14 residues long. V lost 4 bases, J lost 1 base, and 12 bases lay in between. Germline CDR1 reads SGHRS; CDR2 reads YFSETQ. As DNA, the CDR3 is TGCGCCAGCAGCCCTGGGACGGGATCCTACGAGCAGTACTTC. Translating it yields CASSPGTGSYEQYF.

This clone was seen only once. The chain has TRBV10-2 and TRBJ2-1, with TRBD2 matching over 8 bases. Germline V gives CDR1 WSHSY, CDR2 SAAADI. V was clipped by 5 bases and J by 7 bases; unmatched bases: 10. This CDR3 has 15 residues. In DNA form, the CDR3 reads TGCGCCAGCAGTTGGGCCGTAGCGGGGAAAAATGAGCAGTTCTTC. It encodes CASSWAVAGKNEQFF.

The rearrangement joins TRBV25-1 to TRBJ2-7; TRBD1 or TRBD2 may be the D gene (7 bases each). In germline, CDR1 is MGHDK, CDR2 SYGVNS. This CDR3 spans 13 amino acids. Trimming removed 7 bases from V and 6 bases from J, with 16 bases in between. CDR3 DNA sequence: TGTGCCAGCACAGCCAGGGGGGGAAGCGAGCAGTACTTC. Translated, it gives CASTARGGSEQYF.

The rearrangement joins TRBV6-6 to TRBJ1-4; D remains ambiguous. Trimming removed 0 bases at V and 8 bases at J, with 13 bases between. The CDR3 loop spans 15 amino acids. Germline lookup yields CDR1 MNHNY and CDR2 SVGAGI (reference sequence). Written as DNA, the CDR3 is TGTGCCAGCAGTTACTCCGGCAGCCCCCTGGAAAAACTGTTTTTT. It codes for CASSYSGSPLEKLFF.

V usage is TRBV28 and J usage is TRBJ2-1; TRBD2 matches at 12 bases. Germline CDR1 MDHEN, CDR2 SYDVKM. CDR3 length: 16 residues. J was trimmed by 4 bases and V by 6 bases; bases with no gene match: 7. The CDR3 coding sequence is TGTGCCAGCAGGCTAGCGGGAGGGCCAGGGTACAATGAGCAGTTCTTC. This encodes CASRLAGGPGYNEQFF.

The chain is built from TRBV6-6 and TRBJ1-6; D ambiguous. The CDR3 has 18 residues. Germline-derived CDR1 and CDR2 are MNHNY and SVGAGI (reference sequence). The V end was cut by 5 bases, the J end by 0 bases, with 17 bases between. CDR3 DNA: TGTGCCAGCAGTCAATTTCTGACATCGAGCTCCTATAATTCACCCCTCCACTTT. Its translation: CASSQFLTSSSYNSPLHF.

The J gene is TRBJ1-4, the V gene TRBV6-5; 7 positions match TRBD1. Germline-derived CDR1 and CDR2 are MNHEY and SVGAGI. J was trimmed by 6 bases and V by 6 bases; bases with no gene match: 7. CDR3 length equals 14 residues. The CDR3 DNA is TGTGCCAGCAGCCTCGACAGGGACTATGAAAAACTGTTTTTT. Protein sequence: CASSLDRDYEKLFF.

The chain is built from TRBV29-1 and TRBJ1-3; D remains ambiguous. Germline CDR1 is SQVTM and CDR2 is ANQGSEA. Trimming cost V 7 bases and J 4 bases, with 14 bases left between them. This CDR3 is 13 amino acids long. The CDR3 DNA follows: TGCAGCGCCGAACCGGCCACGGGAAACACCATATATTTT. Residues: CSAEPATGNTIYF. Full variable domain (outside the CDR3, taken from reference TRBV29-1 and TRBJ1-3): SAVISQKPSRDICQRGTSLTIQCQVDSQVTMMFWYRQQPGQSLTLIATANQGSEATYESGFVIDKFPISRPNLTFSTLTVSNMSPEDSSIYLCSAEPATGNTIYFGEGSWLTVV.

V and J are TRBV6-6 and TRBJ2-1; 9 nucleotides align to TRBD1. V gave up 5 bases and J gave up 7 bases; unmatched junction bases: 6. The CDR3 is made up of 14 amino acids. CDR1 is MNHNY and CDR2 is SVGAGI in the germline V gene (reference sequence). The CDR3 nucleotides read TGTGCCAGCAGTGACCTCGGACAGGGGAATGAGCAGTTCTTC. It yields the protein CASSDLGQGNEQFF.

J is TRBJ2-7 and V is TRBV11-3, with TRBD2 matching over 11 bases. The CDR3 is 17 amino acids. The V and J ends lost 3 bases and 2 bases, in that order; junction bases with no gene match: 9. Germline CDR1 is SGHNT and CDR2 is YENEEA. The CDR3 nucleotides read TGTGCCAGCAGCTTGGACGCCGGGACTAGCGGAGCCTACGAGCAGTACTTC. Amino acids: CASSLDAGTSGAYEQYF.

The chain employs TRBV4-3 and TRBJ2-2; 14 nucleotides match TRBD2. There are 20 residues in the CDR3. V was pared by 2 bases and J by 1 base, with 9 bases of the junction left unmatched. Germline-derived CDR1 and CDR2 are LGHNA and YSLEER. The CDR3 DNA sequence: TGCGCCAGCAGCCAATCGGGTCCGGGACTAGCGGGGGTGAACACCGGGGAGCTGTTTTTT. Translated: CASSQSGPGLAGVNTGELFF.

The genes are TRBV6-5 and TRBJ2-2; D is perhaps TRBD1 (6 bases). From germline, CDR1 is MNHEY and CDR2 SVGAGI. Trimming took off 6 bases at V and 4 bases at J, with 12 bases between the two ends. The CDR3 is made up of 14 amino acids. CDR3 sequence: CASSSGTSTGELFF. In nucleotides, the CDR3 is TGTGCCAGCAGCTCCGGGACAAGCACCGGGGAGCTGTTTTTT.

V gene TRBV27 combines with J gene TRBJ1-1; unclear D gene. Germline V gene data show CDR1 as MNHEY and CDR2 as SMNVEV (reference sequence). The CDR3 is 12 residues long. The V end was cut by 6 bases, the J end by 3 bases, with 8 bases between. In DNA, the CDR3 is TGTGCCAGCAGGAACAGAGACACTGAAGCTTTCTTT. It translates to CASRNRDTEAFF.

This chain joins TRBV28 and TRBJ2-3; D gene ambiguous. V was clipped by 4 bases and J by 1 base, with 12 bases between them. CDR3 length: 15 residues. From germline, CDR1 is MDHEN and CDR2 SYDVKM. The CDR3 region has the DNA TGTGCCAGCAGTTCCGAAAGGGTCGGCACAGATACGCAGTATTTT. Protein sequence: CASSSERVGTDTQYF.

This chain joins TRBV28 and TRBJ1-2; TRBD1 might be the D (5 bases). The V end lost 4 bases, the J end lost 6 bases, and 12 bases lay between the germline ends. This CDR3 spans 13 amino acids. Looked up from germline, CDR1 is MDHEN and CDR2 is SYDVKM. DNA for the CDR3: TGTGCCAGCAGTTCCCCAGGGAGTCATGGCTACACCTTC. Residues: CASSSPGSHGYTF.

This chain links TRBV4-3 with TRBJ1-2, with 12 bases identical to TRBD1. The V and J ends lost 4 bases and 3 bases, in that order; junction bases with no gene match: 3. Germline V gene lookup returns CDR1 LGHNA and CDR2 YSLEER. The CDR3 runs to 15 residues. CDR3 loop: CASSPGTGGDYGYTF. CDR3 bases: TGCGCCAGCAGCCCCGGGACAGGGGGCGACTATGGCTACACCTTC.

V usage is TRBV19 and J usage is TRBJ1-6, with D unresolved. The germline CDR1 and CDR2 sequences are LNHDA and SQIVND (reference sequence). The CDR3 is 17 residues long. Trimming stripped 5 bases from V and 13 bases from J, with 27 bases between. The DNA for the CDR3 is TGTGCCAGTAGTGGCCCCGGACGGCCAAATCTGGGGATTCCCCTCCACTTT. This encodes CASSGPGRPNLGIPLHF. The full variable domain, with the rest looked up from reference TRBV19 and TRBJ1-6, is DGGITQSPKYLFRKEGQNVTLSCEQNLNHDAMYWYRQDPGQGLRLIYYSQIVNDFQKGDIAEGYSVSREKKESFPLTVTSAQKNPTAFYLCASSGPGRPNLGIPLHFGNGTRLTVT.

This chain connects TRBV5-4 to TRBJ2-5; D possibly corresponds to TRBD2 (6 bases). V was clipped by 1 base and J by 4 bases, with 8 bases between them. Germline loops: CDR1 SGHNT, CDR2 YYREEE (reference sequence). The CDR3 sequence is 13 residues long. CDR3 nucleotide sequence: TGTGCCAGCAGCTTGTTTAGCGGAGAGACCCAGTACTTC. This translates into CASSLFSGETQYF.

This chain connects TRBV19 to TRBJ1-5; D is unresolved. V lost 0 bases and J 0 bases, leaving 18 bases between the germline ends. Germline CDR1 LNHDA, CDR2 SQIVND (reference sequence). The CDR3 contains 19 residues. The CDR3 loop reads CASSIDRRRADYSNQPQHF. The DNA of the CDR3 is TGTGCCAGTAGTATAGATCGGCGGAGGGCGGACTATAGCAATCAGCCCCAGCATTTT.

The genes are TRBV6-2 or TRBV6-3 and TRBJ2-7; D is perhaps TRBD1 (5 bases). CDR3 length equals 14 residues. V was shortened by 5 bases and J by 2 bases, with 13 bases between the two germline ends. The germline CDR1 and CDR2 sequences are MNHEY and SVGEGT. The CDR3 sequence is CASSTPRAPYEQYF. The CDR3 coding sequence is TGTGCCAGCAGTACTCCCAGGGCCCCCTACGAGCAGTACTTC.

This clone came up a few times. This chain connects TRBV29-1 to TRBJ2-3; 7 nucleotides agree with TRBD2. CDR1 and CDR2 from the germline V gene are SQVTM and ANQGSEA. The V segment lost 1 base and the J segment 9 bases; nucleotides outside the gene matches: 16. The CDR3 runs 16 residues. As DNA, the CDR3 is TGCAGCGTTGAAGTGAGGGCTAGCGGTACCCTGGGAACGCAGTATTTT. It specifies CSVEVRASGTLGTQYF.

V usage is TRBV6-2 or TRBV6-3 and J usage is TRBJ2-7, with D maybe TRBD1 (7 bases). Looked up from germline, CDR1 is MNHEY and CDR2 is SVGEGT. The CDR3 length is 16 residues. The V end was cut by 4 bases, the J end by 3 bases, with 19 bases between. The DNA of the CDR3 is TGTGCCAGCAGTTCAATGGACAGGAGGGGTAACTACGAGCAGTACTTC. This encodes CASSSMDRRGNYEQYF.